Detailed here is one TCR beta chain. Per germline, CDR1 PRHDT and CDR2 FYEKMQ (reference sequence). The trim removed 8 bases at V and 5 bases at J, leaving 16 bases unmatched. This CDR3 region has 16 residues. The method was immunoSEQ multiplex PCR; TCRdb's version includes in-frame clones alone and lacks a portion of them. The sample lists about 100,000 clones; around four fifths were seen once. The data originate from a study of blood T cell repertoires in COVID-19. The TCR originated in a man in his 70s with active or convalescent COVID-19. The chain is built from TRBV13 and TRBJ2-5; 8 bases are a match to TRBD2. The sequencing sample was made of peripheral blood. CDR3 sequence (DNA): TGTGCCAGCGGCCTCCCCCATAGCGGGAAGGTTGAGACCCAGTACTTC. This gives the protein CASGLPHSGKVETQYF.